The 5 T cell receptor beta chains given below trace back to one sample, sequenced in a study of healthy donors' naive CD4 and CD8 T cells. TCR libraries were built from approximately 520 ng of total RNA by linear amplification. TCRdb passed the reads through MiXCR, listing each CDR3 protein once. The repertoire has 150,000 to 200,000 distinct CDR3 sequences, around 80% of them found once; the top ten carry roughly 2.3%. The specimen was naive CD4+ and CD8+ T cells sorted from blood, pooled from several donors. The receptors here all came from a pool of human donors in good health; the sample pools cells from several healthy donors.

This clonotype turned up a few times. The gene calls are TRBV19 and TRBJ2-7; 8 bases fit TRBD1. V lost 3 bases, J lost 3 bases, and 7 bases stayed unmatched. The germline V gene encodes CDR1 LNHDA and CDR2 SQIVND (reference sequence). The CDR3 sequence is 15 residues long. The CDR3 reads CASSMAGGAYYEQYF. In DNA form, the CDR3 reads TGTGCCAGTAGTATGGCAGGGGGCGCATACTACGAGCAGTACTTC.

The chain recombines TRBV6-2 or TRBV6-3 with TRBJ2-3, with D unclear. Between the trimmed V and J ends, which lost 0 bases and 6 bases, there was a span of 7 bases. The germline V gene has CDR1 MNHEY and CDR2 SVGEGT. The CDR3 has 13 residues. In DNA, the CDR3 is TGTGCCAGCAGTTACTCTCTTTCGGATACGCAGTATTTT. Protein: CASSYSLSDTQYF.

The CDR3 DNA sequence: TGTGCCAGCTCAGACAGGGATTATCAGCCCCAGCATTTT. It translates to CASSDRDYQPQHF. The V call is TRBV19, the J call TRBJ1-5, with 7 positions matching TRBD1. Germline V gives CDR1 LNHDA, CDR2 SQIVND (reference sequence). This CDR3 is built from 13 residues. V dropped 9 bases and J dropped 5; count of bases not matched to a gene: 7. Based on the CDR3 plus reference TRBV19 and TRBJ1-5, the full variable domain is DGGITQSPKYLFRKEGQNVTLSCEQNLNHDAMYWYRQDPGQGLRLIYYSQIVNDFQKGDIAEGYSVSREKKESFPLTVTSAQKNPTAFYLCASSDRDYQPQHFGDGTRLSIL.

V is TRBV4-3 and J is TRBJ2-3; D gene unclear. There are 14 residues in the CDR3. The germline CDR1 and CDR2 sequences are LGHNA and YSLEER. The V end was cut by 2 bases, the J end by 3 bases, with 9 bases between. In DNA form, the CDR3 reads TGCGCCAGCAGCCAAACGGGTTCGACAGATACGCAGTATTTT. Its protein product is CASSQTGSTDTQYF.

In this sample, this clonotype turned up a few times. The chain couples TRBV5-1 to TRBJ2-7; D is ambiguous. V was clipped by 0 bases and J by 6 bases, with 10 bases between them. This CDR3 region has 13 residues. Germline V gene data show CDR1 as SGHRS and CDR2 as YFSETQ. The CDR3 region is CASSLGAGPEQYF. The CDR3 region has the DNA TGCGCCAGCAGCTTGGGAGCAGGCCCCGAGCAGTACTTC. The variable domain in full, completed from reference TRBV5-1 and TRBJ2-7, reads KAGVTQTPRYLIKTRGQQVTLSCSPISGHRSVSWYQQTPGQGLQFLFEYFSETQRNKGNFPGRFSGRQFSNSRSEMNVSTLELGDSALYLCASSLGAGPEQYFGPGTRLTVT.